Following are 25 T cell receptor beta chains from one sample sequenced in a study of shared clonotypes between healthy human individuals. Generated by immunoSEQ multiplex PCR, the TCRdb table keeps only in-frame clones and is missing some. The sample records roughly 2,300,000 clones, around 92% being singletons. Sequenced material: naive CD4+ T cells from PBMCs. Described subset: CD45RA+ positively selected. The receptors were sampled from a man younger than 35 in good health. Some clones in this sample may be carry-over from other donors' samples.

This chain uses TRBV28 with TRBJ1-2; 7 bases are a match to TRBD1. The CDR3 runs to 14 residues. V lost 4 bases to trimming and J lost 6 bases; unmatched junction nucleotides: 8. CDR1 is MDHEN, CDR2 SYDVKM, per germline. The CDR3 DNA sequence: TGTGCCAGCAGTTACATAGGGGGCGCGAATGGCTACACCTTC. Protein product: CASSYIGGANGYTF.

This chain uses TRBV5-4 with TRBJ2-3; D perhaps matches TRBD2 (6 bases). V was trimmed by 0 bases and J by 2 bases, leaving 10 bases between them. Per germline, CDR1 SGHNT and CDR2 YYREEE (reference sequence). There are 15 residues in the CDR3. The CDR3 region is CASSLAGLLTDTQYF. The DNA of the CDR3 is TGTGCCAGCAGCTTGGCGGGACTTCTCACAGATACGCAGTATTTT.

The chain couples TRBV9 to TRBJ2-1, with D maybe TRBD1 (6 bases). This CDR3 has 14 amino acids. V was clipped by 4 bases and J by 9 bases, with 17 bases between them. Germline CDR1 is SGDLS and CDR2 is YYNGEE. The CDR3 DNA is TGTGCCAGCAGCCCCCAGGGGAACCCCATTGAGCAGTTCTTC. It specifies CASSPQGNPIEQFF.

The chain combines TRBV5-6 with TRBJ1-2; no firm D call. In germline, CDR1 is SGHDT, CDR2 YYEEEE. This CDR3 comprises 17 residues. The V end lost 8 bases, the J end lost 0 bases, and 23 bases lay between the germline ends. The CDR3 DNA is TGTGCCAGTCACCCCCGAGCCCGCCAGTATTCTAACTATGGCTACACCTTC. It translates to CASHPRARQYSNYGYTF.

V is TRBV5-1 and J is TRBJ2-3; no firm D call. Trimming stripped 0 bases from V and 11 bases from J, with 10 bases between. The germline V gene has CDR1 SGHRS and CDR2 YFSETQ. The CDR3 spans 12 residues. DNA of the CDR3: TGCGCCAGCAGCTTGGCAAGAGAGCGGCAGTATTTT. This sequence encodes CASSLARERQYF.

The sample holds one count of this clone. The V call is TRBV9, the J call TRBJ2-1; weak D call: TRBD1 (5 bases). CDR3 size: 12 residues. Germline V lookup: CDR1 SGDLS, CDR2 YYNGEE. The V end lost 0 bases, the J end lost 9 bases, and 7 bases lay between the germline ends. This CDR3 is CASSVAGPEQFF. For the CDR3, the DNA is TGTGCCAGCAGCGTAGCAGGGCCTGAGCAGTTCTTC. Complete variable domain (other parts from reference TRBV9 and TRBJ2-1): DSGVTQTPKHLITATGQRVTLRCSPRSGDLSVYWYQQSLDQGLQFLIQYYNGEERAKGNILERFSAQQFPDLHSELNLSSLELGDSALYFCASSVAGPEQFFGPGTRLTVL.

V is TRBV19 and J is TRBJ2-6, with a tentative D call TRBD2 (6 bases). The CDR3 covers 15 residues. Between the trimmed V and J ends, which lost 7 bases and 0 bases, there was a span of 10 bases. Germline values: CDR1 LNHDA, CDR2 SQIVND (reference sequence). The CDR3 region has the DNA TGTGCCAGTAAGGACGGGAGCTCTGGGGCCAACGTCCTGACTTTC. Its translation is CASKDGSSGANVLTF.

The chain couples TRBV5-8 to TRBJ2-3, with D perhaps TRBD2 (6 bases). In germline, CDR1 is SGHTS, CDR2 YDEGEE. V lost 4 bases and J lost 2, with 14 bases in between. The CDR3 sequence is 15 residues long. In DNA, the CDR3 is TGTGCCAGCAGCGCCCGGGACTTAAACACAGATACGCAGTATTTT. Residues: CASSARDLNTDTQYF. The full variable domain, its missing parts supplied by reference TRBV5-8 and TRBJ2-3, is EAGVTQSPTHLIKTRGQQATLRCSPISGHTSVYWYQQALGLGLQFLLWYDEGEERNRGNFPPRFSGRQFPNYSSELNVNALELEDSALYLCASSARDLNTDTQYFGPGTRLTVL.

The genes are TRBV7-7 and TRBJ2-5, with D hard to call. The CDR3 has 14 amino acids. The V gene's germline CDR1 is SSHAT and CDR2 FNYEAQ (reference sequence). Deletions cut 2 bases from V and 5 bases from J, with 12 bases between. The CDR3 reads CASSLRAGRETQYF. The CDR3 DNA reads as TGTGCCAGCAGCTTACGGGCAGGCCGGGAGACCCAGTACTTC.

This chain links TRBV5-1 with TRBJ2-1; no clear D. The CDR3 runs 16 residues. Trimming removed 0 bases at V and 0 bases at J, with 10 bases between. In germline, CDR1 is SGHRS, CDR2 YFSETQ. The DNA of the CDR3 is TGCGCCAGCAGCTTGGTTAACGGGTACTCCTACAATGAGCAGTTCTTC. It encodes CASSLVNGYSYNEQFF.

CDR3 DNA sequence: TGTGCCAGCAGCTTATCTATGTACAATGAGCAGTTCTTC. As protein: CASSLSMYNEQFF. The V call is TRBV7-9, the J call TRBJ2-1; the D is unclear. V was pared by 2 bases and J by 4 bases, with 6 bases between. This CDR3 is built from 13 residues. Germline-derived CDR1 and CDR2 are SEHNR and FQNEAQ (reference sequence).

The J gene is TRBJ2-3, the V gene TRBV5-1; 8 bases agree with TRBD1. V was clipped by 0 bases and J by 4 bases; unmatched bases: 4. The CDR3 extends over 15 amino acids. The germline gives CDR1 SGHRS, CDR2 YFSETQ. CDR3 region: CASSLVGQEADTQYF. The CDR3 DNA reads TGCGCCAGCAGCTTGGTGGGACAGGAAGCAGATACGCAGTATTTT.

CDR3 protein: CASSESSTSGRPQFF. CDR3 sequence (DNA): TGCGCCAGCAGTGAGTCGAGTACTAGCGGGAGGCCGCAGTTCTTC. The rearrangement links TRBV10-2 to TRBJ2-1; 12 bases match TRBD2. This CDR3 has 15 residues. Germline loops: CDR1 WSHSY, CDR2 SAAADI. The V and J ends lost 0 bases and 12 bases, in that order; junction bases with no gene match: 6.

The chain carries TRBV28 and TRBJ2-7; 11 bases are shared with TRBD2. Per the germline V gene, CDR1 is MDHEN and CDR2 is SYDVKM. Losses at the gene ends were 5 bases for V and 3 bases for J; bases not matched to a gene: 3. CDR3 length: 14 amino acids. The CDR3 loop reads CASSPLAGDYEQYF. CDR3 in DNA: TGTGCCAGCAGTCCACTAGCGGGAGACTACGAGCAGTACTTC.

The chain has TRBV7-2 and TRBJ2-5; D is ambiguous. Near its end, the DNA agrees better with TRBJ2-7, so the J call may be wrong. CDR1 and CDR2 from the germline V gene are SGHTA and FQGNSA. The CDR3 extends over 11 amino acids. DNA of the CDR3: TGTGCCAGCAGCGAAAACTACGAGCAGTACTTC. It yields the protein CASSENYEQYF.

The rearrangement links TRBV19 to TRBJ1-5; a possible D gene is TRBD1 (6 bases). Trimming took 3 bases from V and 6 from J, leaving 15 bases between them. From germline, CDR1 is LNHDA and CDR2 SQIVND (reference sequence). This CDR3 is built from 15 residues. CDR3 sequence (DNA): TGTGCCAGTAGTATCGGGGGGGGCAGGGGTCAGCCCCAGCATTTT. Encoded protein: CASSIGGGRGQPQHF. Full variable domain (outside the CDR3, taken from reference TRBV19 and TRBJ1-5): DGGITQSPKYLFRKEGQNVTLSCEQNLNHDAMYWYRQDPGQGLRLIYYSQIVNDFQKGDIAEGYSVSREKKESFPLTVTSAQKNPTAFYLCASSIGGGRGQPQHFGDGTRLSIL.

The chain couples TRBV5-6 to TRBJ2-7; tentative D call: TRBD2 (5 bases). The V end was cut by 2 bases, the J end by 2 bases, with 11 bases between. Germline V gene sequence: CDR1 SGHDT, CDR2 YYEEEE. CDR3 size: 14 residues. The CDR3 loop is CASSLAEPPYEQYF. CDR3 coding DNA: TGTGCCAGCAGCTTAGCGGAGCCCCCCTACGAGCAGTACTTC.

The chain couples TRBV28 to TRBJ2-3; the D gene could be TRBD1 or TRBD2 (5 bases each). The V end lost 7 bases, the J end lost 2 bases, and 13 bases lay between the germline ends. Looked up from germline, CDR1 is MDHEN and CDR2 is SYDVKM. CDR3 length: 14 residues. CDR3 sequence reads: CASKMGVYTDTQYF. The CDR3 coding sequence is TGTGCCAGCAAAATGGGGGTGTACACAGATACGCAGTATTTT.

A single count supports this clone. V gene TRBV28 combines with J gene TRBJ2-7, with D perhaps matching TRBD1 or TRBD2 (5 bases each). The CDR3 consists of 16 residues. Germline V CDR1 and CDR2: MDHEN, SYDVKM. V was pared by 5 bases and J by 3 bases, with 20 bases between. CDR3: CASSPPAGTDFYEQYF. CDR3 sequence (DNA): TGTGCCAGCAGTCCACCTGCTGGGACGGATTTCTACGAGCAGTACTTC.

The chain combines TRBV18 with TRBJ2-1; D unclear. CDR3 length equals 15 residues. Germline V lookup: CDR1 KGHSH, CDR2 LQKENI. Trimming shortened V by 4 bases and J by 4 bases, and 14 bases separated the two germline ends. The CDR3 nucleotides read TGTGCCAGCTCACGGTCCCGAGGACCTTACAATGAGCAGTTCTTC. It is translated as CASSRSRGPYNEQFF. Complete variable domain (other parts from reference TRBV18 and TRBJ2-1): NAGVMQNPRHLVRRRGQEARLRCSPMKGHSHVYWYRQLPEEGLKFMVYLQKENIIDESGMPKERFSAEFPKEGPSILRIQQVVRGDSAAYFCASSRSRGPYNEQFFGPGTRLTVL.

The rearrangement links TRBV5-1 to TRBJ2-1; D is possibly TRBD2 (6 bases). Per the germline V gene, CDR1 is SGHRS and CDR2 is YFSETQ. The CDR3 loop spans 18 amino acids. Trimming removed 4 bases from V and 1 base from J, with 21 bases in between. The CDR3: CASSPEVATSTSYNEQFF. CDR3 coding DNA: TGCGCCAGCAGCCCGGAGGTGGCTACTAGCACATCCTACAATGAGCAGTTCTTC.

This chain uses TRBV4-2 with TRBJ2-5; D uncertain. CDR3 size: 15 residues. CDR1 is LGHNA, CDR2 YNFKEQ, per germline. Trimming shortened V by 6 bases and J by 5 bases, and 19 bases separated the two germline ends. This chain's CDR3 is CASSSGWITAETQYF. In nucleotides, the CDR3 is TGTGCCAGCAGTTCGGGTTGGATAACGGCTGAGACCCAGTACTTC.

V and J are TRBV6-6 and TRBJ1-1; D not certain. Germline assignment: CDR1 MNHNY and CDR2 SVGAGI (reference sequence). The CDR3 runs to 13 residues. Trimming left V 7 bases short and J 1 base short, with 10 bases between. Here the CDR3 reads CASTLAPNTEAFF. The CDR3 nucleotides read TGTGCCAGCACGTTGGCCCCGAACACTGAAGCTTTCTTT.

The rearrangement links TRBV28 to TRBJ1-5; the D gene is possibly TRBD1 (5 bases). Germline V gives CDR1 MDHEN, CDR2 SYDVKM. Deletions cut 3 bases from V and 3 bases from J, with 18 bases between. This CDR3 comprises 17 residues. This CDR3 is CASSFDRNREFNQPQHF. The CDR3 DNA follows: TGTGCCAGCAGTTTCGACAGAAACAGAGAATTCAATCAGCCCCAGCATTTT.

The rearrangement uses TRBV10-3 and TRBJ2-3, with TRBD2 as a possible D gene (5 bases). This CDR3 comprises 15 residues. Trimming took 4 bases from V and 0 from J, leaving 11 bases between them. Germline loops: CDR1 ENHRY, CDR2 SYGVKD. As DNA, the CDR3 is TGTGCCATCAGTGTTCGAGGGAGAAGCACAGATACGCAGTATTTT. It codes for CAISVRGRSTDTQYF.